Below are 25 T cell receptor beta chains sequenced from a single sample in a study of blood T cell repertoires in COVID-19. Method: immunoSEQ multiplex PCR; TCRdb's copy keeps in-frame clones and lacks some. Of about 150,000 clones in the sample, 80% are singletons; the top ten hold roughly 13%. The specimen was peripheral blood. These receptors were collected from a man in his fifties or sixties with active or convalescent COVID-19.

This clone was observed a single time. The chain links TRBV9 to TRBJ1-2; TRBD1 agrees at 8 bases. V lost 4 bases and J lost 6; bases outside the gene matches: 5. Looked up from germline, CDR1 is SGDLS and CDR2 is YYNGEE. The CDR3 sequence is 13 residues long. CDR3 DNA: TGTGCCAGCAGCCCGGGACAGGAGCATGGCTACACCTTC. This gives the protein CASSPGQEHGYTF.

The chain's CDR3 is CASSVVWGPPGTGELFF. CDR3 coding DNA: TGTGCCAGCAGCGTAGTTTGGGGGCCTCCTGGCACCGGGGAGCTGTTTTTT. The J gene is TRBJ2-2, the V gene TRBV9; possibly TRBD1 for D (6 bases). This CDR3 region has 17 residues. Germline CDR1 is SGDLS and CDR2 is YYNGEE. V was clipped by 0 bases and J by 4 bases, with 16 bases between them.

The chain combines TRBV12-5 with TRBJ2-3, with TRBD2 identical over 8 bases. Germline lookup yields CDR1 LGHNT and CDR2 FRNRAP. J gave up 5 bases and V 8 bases, and 6 bases lay outside the gene matches. The CDR3 has 13 residues. This CDR3 is CASLERGGDTQYF. CDR3 in DNA: TGTGCTAGTCTTGAACGGGGGGGAGATACGCAGTATTTT.

The chain combines TRBV12-3 or TRBV12-4 with TRBJ2-3; D unresolved. The CDR3 has 11 amino acids. Between the trimmed V and J ends, which lost 5 bases and 5 bases, there was a span of 5 bases. Here the CDR3 DNA reads TGTGCCAGCAGTCCCCGAGATACGCAGTATTTT. Its translation is CASSPRDTQYF.

This chain connects TRBV24-1 to TRBJ2-7; the D gene is possibly TRBD2 (5 bases). The CDR3 extends over 11 amino acids. Trimming cost V 6 bases and J 5 bases, with 7 bases left between them. Germline CDR1 is KGHDR and CDR2 is SFDVKD. This chain's CDR3 is CATSIGDEQYF. The DNA for the CDR3 is TGTGCCACCAGTATCGGGGACGAGCAGTACTTC.

The CDR3 protein is CASSTLGTSGRGEQYF. The CDR3 nucleotides are TGTGCCAGCAGTACCCTCGGGACTAGCGGGAGGGGGGAGCAGTACTTC. This sequence joins TRBV27 and TRBJ2-7; TRBD2 aligns across 16 bases. This CDR3 region has 16 residues. Germline CDR1 and CDR2: MNHEY and SMNVEV (reference sequence). J lost 7 bases, V lost 5 bases, and 8 bases had no gene match.

The chain carries TRBV18 and TRBJ1-2; 9 bases are a match to TRBD1. The V and J ends lost 3 bases and 2 bases, in that order; junction bases with no gene match: 1. CDR3 size: 14 residues. Looked up from germline, CDR1 is KGHSH and CDR2 is LQKENI. CDR3 sequence: CASSPTGGNYGYTF. CDR3 coding DNA: TGTGCCAGCTCACCGACAGGGGGGAACTATGGCTACACCTTC.

The J gene is TRBJ1-1, the V gene TRBV12-3 or TRBV12-4; D is unclear. V lost 3 bases and J lost 0, with 5 bases in between. The CDR3 runs to 13 residues. CDR3 DNA: TGTGCCAGCAGTTTCCTAATGAACACTGAAGCTTTCTTT. The encoded protein is CASSFLMNTEAFF.

The chain combines TRBV6-6 with TRBJ1-5; D remains ambiguous. The V end was cut by 9 bases, the J end by 4 bases, with 13 bases between. The CDR3 contains 13 residues. Looked up from germline, CDR1 is MNHNY and CDR2 is SVGAGI (reference sequence). CDR3 bases: TGTGCCAGTTGGGCAAGCCCTAATCAGCCCCAGCATTTT. It is translated as CASWASPNQPQHF.

The chain couples TRBV7-9 to TRBJ1-4, with D tentatively TRBD1 (5 bases). The CDR3 length is 13 residues. The germline CDR1 and CDR2 sequences are SEHNR and FQNEAQ (reference sequence). Trimming removed 8 bases at V and 7 bases at J, with 14 bases between. CDR3 bases: TGTGCCAGCTGGCTCAGGGCTCCTGAAAAACTGTTTTTT. Residues: CASWLRAPEKLFF.

This clone was observed a single time. The chain carries TRBV15 and TRBJ2-6; unclear D gene. CDR3 length: 17 residues. Germline V gives CDR1 LNHNV, CDR2 YYDKDF (reference sequence). With 0 bases removed from V and 0 bases from J, the gap between germline ends came to 9 bases. CDR3 amino acids: CATSRDRSLSGANVLTF. In DNA, the CDR3 is TGTGCCACCAGCAGAGATCGGAGCCTCTCTGGGGCCAACGTCCTGACTTTC.

In nucleotides, the CDR3 is TGTGCCAGCAGCCAAGATGTGGCAGTAGAAAAACTGTTTTTT. Translated: CASSQDVAVEKLFF. The chain recombines TRBV4-2 with TRBJ1-4; D gene uncertain. Germline loops: CDR1 LGHNA, CDR2 YNFKEQ. The V end was cut by 0 bases, the J end by 8 bases, with 10 bases between. There are 14 residues in the CDR3.

A word on this clone: It is likely a read error, because the conserved phenylalanine at the end of the CDR3 is missing. No DNA is shown, since the ends of the CDR3 on it are uncertain; the CDR3 is the one TCRdb lists. This chain uses TRBV7-6 with TRBJ2-3; no DNA check was done on the table's D call, TRBD2. With termini counted, the CDR3 has 15 amino acids. The germline CDR1 and CDR2 sequences are SGHVS and FNYEAQ. The CDR3 is CASSLDPNSIMEGLG.

This clone is a singleton in its sample. This chain connects TRBV3-1 (or the pseudogene TRBV3-2) to TRBJ2-4; tentatively, D is TRBD1 (6 bases). CDR3 length equals 20 residues. The V and J ends lost 1 base and 0 bases respectively, with 22 bases between them. Germline V CDR1 and CDR2: LGHDT, YNNKEL (reference sequence). CDR3 in amino acids: CASSQGLGASLELAKNIQYF. The DNA for the CDR3 is TGTGCCAGCAGCCAAGGGTTGGGGGCCTCCTTGGAGTTAGCCAAAAACATTCAGTACTTC.

This chain links TRBV3-1 (or the pseudogene TRBV3-2) with TRBJ1-1; TRBD1 aligns across 9 bases. The CDR3 spans 14 residues. CDR1 and CDR2 (germline): LGHDT, YNNKEL (reference sequence). The V and J ends lost 1 base and 5 bases, in that order; junction bases with no gene match: 2. The DNA of the CDR3 is TGTGCCAGCAGCCAAGGTGACAGGGGGACTGAAGCTTTCTTT. Encoded protein: CASSQGDRGTEAFF.

The rearrangement joins TRBV6-6 to TRBJ1-6; perhaps TRBD1 as D (6 bases). The V gene's germline CDR1 is MNHNY and CDR2 SVGAGI (reference sequence). Trimming shortened V by 6 bases and J by 7 bases, and 19 bases separated the two germline ends. This CDR3 comprises 16 residues. The CDR3 sequence: CASSKKAGVENSPLHF. The DNA of the CDR3 is TGTGCCAGCAGCAAAAAGGCAGGGGTTGAGAATTCACCCCTCCACTTT.

The chain carries TRBV5-1 and TRBJ2-1; 13 bases are shared with TRBD2. This CDR3 comprises 19 residues. Germline-derived CDR1 and CDR2 are SGHRS and YFSETQ. V lost 4 bases and J lost 3; bases outside the gene matches: 13. DNA of the CDR3: TGCGCCAGCAGCCCGCACGGGACTAGCGGGAAGGGAATCTACAATGAGCAGTTCTTC. It yields the protein CASSPHGTSGKGIYNEQFF.

This clone came up once. The chain uses TRBV28 and TRBJ1-1; D is unclear. Germline loops: CDR1 MDHEN, CDR2 SYDVKM. The CDR3 is 14 residues long. Trimming left V 3 bases short and J 2 bases short, with 10 bases between. The CDR3, as DNA: TGTGCCAGCAGTTTTGGGCAGTTTAACACTGAAGCTTTCTTT. Protein: CASSFGQFNTEAFF.

This sequence joins TRBV29-1 and TRBJ1-6, with 10 bases aligning to TRBD1. This CDR3 region has 13 residues. Germline values: CDR1 SQVTM, CDR2 ANQGSEA. J lost 9 bases, V lost 6 bases, and 5 bases had no gene match. CDR3 protein: CSVGQGVGSPLHF. CDR3 sequence (DNA): TGCAGCGTCGGACAGGGGGTTGGTTCACCCCTCCACTTT. Looking up the rest from reference TRBV29-1 and TRBJ1-6 gives the full variable domain: SAVISQKPSRDICQRGTSLTIQCQVDSQVTMMFWYRQQPGQSLTLIATANQGSEATYESGFVIDKFPISRPNLTFSTLTVSNMSPEDSSIYLCSVGQGVGSPLHFGNGTRLTVT.

This clone was recorded at least ten times. The chain combines TRBV2 with TRBJ1-3; D is unclear. Germline-derived CDR1 and CDR2 are SNHLY and FYNNEI. The CDR3 sequence is 13 residues long. V lost 6 bases and J lost 0, with 6 bases in between. The CDR3 region is CASSQDSGNTIYF. The DNA of the CDR3 is TGTGCCAGCAGCCAGGACTCTGGAAACACCATATATTTT.

This clone is a singleton in its sample. The J gene is TRBJ1-1, the V gene TRBV5-6; 8 bases are shared with TRBD1. V shed 0 bases and J 5 bases; nucleotides not matched to a gene: 9. The CDR3 totals 16 residues. Germline V gene sequence: CDR1 SGHDT, CDR2 YYEEEE. The CDR3, as DNA: TGTGCCAGCAGCTTGGTATGGACAGGGAAGGGAACTGAAGCTTTCTTT. This sequence encodes CASSLVWTGKGTEAFF.

The chain employs TRBV15 and TRBJ1-1, with D unresolved. The germline CDR1 and CDR2 sequences are LNHNV and YYDKDF (reference sequence). Trimming took 0 bases from V and 2 from J, leaving 13 bases between them. The length of the CDR3 is 16 residues. The CDR3 coding sequence is TGTGCCACCAGCAGAGATTTCGGTGAGTTTAACACTGAAGCTTTCTTT. This translates into CATSRDFGEFNTEAFF.

V usage is TRBV3-1 (or the pseudogene TRBV3-2) and J usage is TRBJ2-1; TRBD2 aligns across 11 bases. V lost 4 bases to trimming and J lost 4 bases; unmatched junction nucleotides: 3. The V gene's germline CDR1 is LGHDT and CDR2 YNNKEL (reference sequence). The CDR3 contains 15 residues. The DNA of the CDR3 is TGTGCCAGCAGCCCAACTAGCGGGAGTTACAATGAGCAGTTCTTC. The encoded protein is CASSPTSGSYNEQFF.

This rearrangement joins TRBV20-1 to TRBJ2-1, with TRBD1 matching over 7 bases. Unmatched junction bases numbered 6, after V lost 6 bases and J lost 10 bases. The CDR3 spans 11 residues. Germline CDR1 DFQATT, CDR2 SNEGSKA (reference sequence). This CDR3 is CSAYRGQEQFF. CDR3 DNA sequence: TGCAGTGCCTACCGGGGACAGGAGCAGTTCTTC.

The rearrangement links TRBV13 to TRBJ2-5; perhaps TRBD1 as D (6 bases). This CDR3 is built from 15 residues. CDR1 is PRHDT, CDR2 FYEKMQ, per germline (reference sequence). V was pared by 2 bases and J by 5 bases, with 15 bases between. The CDR3 loop reads CASSLTQGLGETQYF. CDR3 DNA sequence: TGTGCCAGCAGCTTAACACAGGGCCTCGGGGAGACCCAGTACTTC.